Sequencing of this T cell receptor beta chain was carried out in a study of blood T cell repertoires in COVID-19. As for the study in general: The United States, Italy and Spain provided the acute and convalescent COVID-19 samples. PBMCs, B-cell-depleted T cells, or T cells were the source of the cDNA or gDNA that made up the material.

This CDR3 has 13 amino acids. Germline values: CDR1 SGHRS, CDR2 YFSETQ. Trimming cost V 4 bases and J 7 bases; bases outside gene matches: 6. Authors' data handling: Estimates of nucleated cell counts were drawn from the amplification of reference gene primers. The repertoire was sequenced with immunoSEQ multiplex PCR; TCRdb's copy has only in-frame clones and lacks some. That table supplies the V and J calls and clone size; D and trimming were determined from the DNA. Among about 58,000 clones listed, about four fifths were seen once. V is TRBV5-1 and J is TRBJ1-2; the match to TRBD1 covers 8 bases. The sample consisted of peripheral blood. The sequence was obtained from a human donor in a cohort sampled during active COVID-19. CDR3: CASSPDRGGGYTF. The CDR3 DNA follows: TGCGCCAGCAGCCCCGACAGGGGAGGTGGCTACACCTTC.